This TCR beta chain was captured in a study of B cell selection in AIRE deficiency. As handled by the study authors: Conventional T cell pools: 100,000 to 120,000 distinct patient, some 1.3x10^5 donor TCRbeta sequences. Libraries were prepared by immunoSEQ multiplex PCR; TCRdb keeps only in-frame clonotypes and omits some of them. V and J calls and clone size follow that table, whereas D and trimming were derived from the DNA. The top ten hold roughly 0.29% of the sample, which has over 20,000 clones, roughly 97% seen once. Details on this clone: Its specificity is unknown.

CDR3 size: 17 residues. Per germline, CDR1 LGHNA and CDR2 YSLEER. J gave up 6 bases and V 0 bases, and 9 bases lay outside the gene matches. The sorted conventional CD4 T cells were gated as CD4+CD127+. Points from the study as a whole: Shorter CDR3s marked shared Treg sequences, biased toward few non-templated insertions.

Input material: conventional CD4+ T cells sorted from PBMCs. The TCR sequence derives from a human donor with AIRE deficiency. The J gene is TRBJ2-2, the V gene TRBV4-3; 8 nucleotides agree with TRBD1. The CDR3 spells CASSQELVRGPAGELFF. CDR3 in DNA: TGCGCCAGCAGCCAAGAATTAGTCAGGGGGCCGGCCGGGGAGCTGTTTTTT.